A single sample gave rise to the 2 T cell receptor beta chains below, sequenced in a study of identical twins. TCRdb re-called the 5' RACE reads through MiXCR, storing one row per CDR3 protein. The top ten clones hold approximately 7.7% of a sample with approximately 150,000 distinct CDR3 sequences, around 3.4% of them seen once. Input material: memory T cells sorted from blood. All receptors derive from a man between 18 and 35 years old in good health.

There are many counts of this clonotype. V gene TRBV30 combines with J gene TRBJ2-3, with D unresolved. Trimming removed 2 bases from V and 7 bases from J, with 7 bases in between. CDR1 is GTSNPN and CDR2 is SVGIG in the germline V gene (reference sequence). The CDR3 has 11 residues. The CDR3: CAWSNGNTQYF. CDR3 nucleotides: TGTGCCTGGAGTAATGGGAATACGCAGTATTTT.

As concerns this clonotype: A much more abundant neighbour one base away suggests this may be a read error. The conserved phenylalanine or tryptophan normally closing the CDR3 is absent here, so this likely arose from a read error. The chain is built from TRBV7-8 and TRBJ1-5; D unclear. V gave up 5 bases and J gave up 5 bases, with 13 bases separating them. Per the germline V gene, CDR1 is SGHVS and CDR2 is FQNEAQ. The CDR3 contains 14 residues. The DNA for the CDR3 is TGTGCCAGCAGCCCCAAAAGGAGTCATCAGCCCCAGCATTGT. Its translation is CASSPKRSHQPQHC.